The 9 T cell receptor beta chains given below trace back to one sample, sequenced in a study of Ad26.COV2.S vaccination and SARS-CoV-2 variants. TCRdb's copy holds only in-frame clones and misses some; the assay was immunoSEQ multiplex PCR. The sample includes approximately 500,000 clones, roughly nine tenths of them seen just once. Treatment of the sample: 15 to 20 received Ad26.COV2.S at low or high dose, single or two shots; about 5 received placebo; per-sample allocation not given. Following the first vaccine or placebo injection, samples were taken on day 63. The sample here was peripheral blood, taken in a trial of Ad26.COV2.S vaccine versus placebo. Every receptor here comes from a person aged 18-60 years who received the Ad26.COV2.S COVID-19 vaccine or a placebo.

The V call is TRBV10-3, the J call TRBJ1-5; TRBD1 is a possible D gene (6 bases). Germline CDR1 and CDR2: ENHRY and SYGVKD. V was shortened by 2 bases and J by 2 bases, with 10 bases between the two germline ends. The length of the CDR3 is 15 residues. The CDR3 coding sequence is TGTGCCATCAGTGAGGTGGGGGCCGGCAATCAGCCCCAGCATTTT. Its translation is CAISEVGAGNQPQHF.

CDR3 protein: CASRNGRMAGELFF. CDR3 nucleotide sequence: TGCGCCAGCAGGAATGGGAGGATGGCCGGGGAGCTGTTTTTT. The gene calls are TRBV5-1 and TRBJ2-2; D is possibly TRBD2 (6 bases). Trimming left V 5 bases short and J 6 bases short, with 14 bases between. The CDR3 covers 14 residues. In germline, CDR1 is SGHRS, CDR2 YFSETQ.

This clone has only a few counts. V gene TRBV24-1 combines with J gene TRBJ2-2; 9 bases map to TRBD1. CDR3 length: 15 residues. The ends lost 9 bases at V and 6 bases at J; junction bases unmatched: 10. CDR1 is KGHDR, CDR2 SFDVKD, per germline. CDR3: CATHRDREAAGELFF. CDR3 nucleotide sequence: TGTGCCACCCATAGGGACAGGGAAGCTGCCGGGGAGCTGTTTTTT.

This clone was found once. The rearrangement joins TRBV5-1 to TRBJ2-4; TRBD2 aligns across 9 bases. V trimming: 0 bases; J trimming: 3 bases; junction bases outside the gene matches: 4. CDR3 length: 16 residues. Germline V gene data show CDR1 as SGHRS and CDR2 as YFSETQ. The CDR3 is CASSLGGRAGKNIQYF. The DNA of the CDR3 is TGCGCCAGCAGCTTGGGCGGGAGGGCTGGCAAAAACATTCAGTACTTC. Variable domain in full (rest from reference TRBV5-1 and TRBJ2-4): KAGVTQTPRYLIKTRGQQVTLSCSPISGHRSVSWYQQTPGQGLQFLFEYFSETQRNKGNFPGRFSGRQFSNSRSEMNVSTLELGDSALYLCASSLGGRAGKNIQYFGAGTRLSVL.

This chain joins TRBV27 and TRBJ2-1; D not resolved. The V gene's germline CDR1 is MNHEY and CDR2 SMNVEV (reference sequence). The CDR3 extends over 16 amino acids. V lost 0 bases, J lost 3 bases, and 12 bases lay in between. The CDR3 bases are TGTGCCAGCAGTTTATCGGCCCCAAGACACTACAATGAGCAGTTCTTC. Its translation: CASSLSAPRHYNEQFF.

The CDR3 loop is CASSSGLAERPYEQYF. The CDR3 nucleotides are TGTGCCAGCAGCTCGGGACTAGCGGAGAGACCCTACGAGCAGTACTTC. The chain links TRBV7-2 to TRBJ2-7; 11 bases agree with TRBD2. The CDR3 runs to 16 residues. The germline gives CDR1 SGHTA, CDR2 FQGNSA. Losses at the gene ends were 4 bases for V and 2 bases for J; bases not matched to a gene: 7.

This chain links TRBV27 with TRBJ2-3; D ambiguous. Germline loops: CDR1 MNHEY, CDR2 SMNVEV (reference sequence). The V end was cut by 6 bases, the J end by 3 bases, with 4 bases between. This CDR3 has 11 amino acids. The CDR3 DNA follows: TGTGCCAGCAGCCGGACAGATACGCAGTATTTT. Translating gives CASSRTDTQYF.

CDR3 residues: CASSYWASGRANEQFF. CDR3 nucleotides: TGTGCCAGCAGTTACTGGGCTAGCGGGAGGGCGAATGAGCAGTTCTTC. This chain joins TRBV6-6 and TRBJ2-1; 12 bases map to TRBD2. The CDR3 is 16 residues long. CDR1 is MNHNY, CDR2 SVGAGI, per germline (reference sequence). J gave up 7 bases and V 1 base, and 5 bases lay outside the gene matches.

The genes are TRBV7-2 and TRBJ2-1, with a tentative D call TRBD1 (6 bases). CDR3 length equals 16 residues. Germline V CDR1 and CDR2: SGHTA, FQGNSA. V lost 1 base to trimming and J lost 0 bases, with 10 bases between them. The CDR3 DNA is TGTGCCAGCAGCTTAGGACAGGCGAACTCCTACAATGAGCAGTTCTTC. As protein: CASSLGQANSYNEQFF.